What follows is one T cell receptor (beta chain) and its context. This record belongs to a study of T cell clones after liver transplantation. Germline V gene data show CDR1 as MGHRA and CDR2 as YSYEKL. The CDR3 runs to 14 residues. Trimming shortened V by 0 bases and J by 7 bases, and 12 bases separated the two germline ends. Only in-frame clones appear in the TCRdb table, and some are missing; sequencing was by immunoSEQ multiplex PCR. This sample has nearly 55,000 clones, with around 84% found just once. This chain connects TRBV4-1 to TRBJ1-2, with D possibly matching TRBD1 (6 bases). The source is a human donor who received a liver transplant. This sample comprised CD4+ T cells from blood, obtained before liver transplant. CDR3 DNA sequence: TGCGCCAGCAGCCAAGATCGGTACAGGGTTGGCTACACCTTC. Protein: CASSQDRYRVGYTF.